The sample holds many counts of the clone carrying this TCR beta chain. The antigen is not known. Template-switching 5'RACE yielded the TCR cDNA; a universal primer site and UMIs were added in the process. MiXCR was run by TCRdb on the 5' RACE reads, yielding one entry per CDR3 protein. The sample has approximately 250,000 distinct CDR3 sequences, 3.6% seen once. The record originates from a study of T cells after yellow fever vaccination. General study results and limits: A minor fraction of clonotypes spanned both CD4 and CD8 compartments.

With 6 bases removed from V and 0 bases from J, the gap between germline ends came to 18 bases. This CDR3 region has 17 residues. The germline gives CDR1 MNHEY, CDR2 SVGEGT. Sequenced here: PBMCs, sampled 15 days after the yellow fever booster vaccination. The chain recombines TRBV6-2 or TRBV6-3 with TRBJ2-1; perhaps TRBD1 as D (6 bases). The sequence derives from a man between 18 and 35 years old who received the YFV17D yellow fever vaccine. CDR3: CASRRDVGHLSYNEQFF. Written as DNA, the CDR3 is TGTGCCAGCAGGCGAGACGTGGGACACCTCTCCTACAATGAGCAGTTCTTC.